The 27 T cell receptor beta chains reported below all come from one sample, sequenced in a study of blood T cells in healthy people across ages. Next came a second PCR, run for roughly 6 to 11 cycles, which used a sample-barcoded 5' primer along with a J-beta primer mix. Each CDR3 protein is one row after TCRdb ran MiXCR on the 5' RACE reads. Here the sample spans more than 900,000 distinct CDR3 sequences, 25% to 35% being singletons. This same sample was also taken into another study, of T cells of mothers and their children.

Sequencing was performed on blood. Receptor source: a middle-aged woman in good health.

As for this clonotype: A read error may produce the germline difference seen at one junction end. J is TRBJ2-1 and V is TRBV11-2, with D perhaps TRBD2 (7 bases). The CDR3 runs to 14 residues. Germline lookup yields CDR1 SGHAT and CDR2 FQNNGV. The CDR3 protein is CAGSQFRGGGEQFF. Here the CDR3 DNA reads TGTGCCGGCAGCCAGTTTAGGGGGGGCGGTGAGCAGTTCTTC.

The table lists this clonotype with a few counts. This chain joins TRBV2 and TRBJ2-6, with D perhaps TRBD1 or TRBD2 (5 bases each). From germline, CDR1 is SNHLY and CDR2 FYNNEI. The CDR3 extends over 15 amino acids. V lost 0 bases and J 2 bases, leaving 5 bases between the germline ends. CDR3 residues: CASSEAGAGANVLTF. The CDR3 nucleotides read TGTGCCAGCAGTGAAGCGGGGGCTGGGGCCAACGTCCTGACTTTC.

This clonotype was recorded at least ten times. The chain couples TRBV10-3 to TRBJ2-5; TRBD1 matches at 9 bases. CDR3 length: 14 residues. The J segment lost 4 bases and the V segment lost 11 bases, leaving 11 bases of the junction unmatched. Per the germline V gene, CDR1 is ENHRY and CDR2 is SYGVKD. The CDR3 loop reads CAVSPGTGRETQYF. The CDR3 bases are TGTGCCGTTAGTCCGGGGACAGGGAGAGAGACCCAGTACTTC.

The chain uses TRBV20-1 and TRBJ2-2, with D perhaps matching TRBD1 (5 bases). V was clipped by 7 bases and J by 3 bases, with 15 bases between them. Germline V gene sequence: CDR1 DFQATT, CDR2 SNEGSKA (reference sequence). The CDR3 contains 14 residues. CDR3: CSVNGQSDTGELFF. The CDR3 DNA reads TGCAGTGTTAACGGACAAAGCGACACCGGGGAGCTGTTTTTT.

This clonotype came up a few times. This chain links TRBV29-1 with TRBJ1-2; 8 bases agree with TRBD1. The CDR3 spans 16 residues. CDR1 is SQVTM and CDR2 is ANQGSEA in the germline V gene. Trimming took 4 bases from V and 3 from J; bases not matched to a gene: 13. The CDR3 DNA sequence: TGCAGCGTTGGGGGGGACCCAGGGGGCTGGGACTATGGCTACACCTTC. Protein sequence: CSVGGDPGGWDYGYTF.

Only a few counts were recorded for this clonotype. CDR3 nucleotides: TGTGCCAGCAGCTTAAACAGTTTCAACACTGAAGCTTTCTTT. As protein: CASSLNSFNTEAFF. The chain recombines TRBV7-3 with TRBJ1-1; D is undetermined. The CDR3 contains 14 residues. The ends were cut back, 1 base at V and 2 bases at J, with 8 bases in the middle. CDR1 is SGHTA and CDR2 is FQGTGA in the germline V gene.

The rearrangement uses TRBV30 and TRBJ1-1, with D maybe TRBD1 (5 bases). CDR1 and CDR2 (germline): GTSNPN, SVGIG (reference sequence). The CDR3 has 14 amino acids. V dropped 4 bases and J dropped 4 bases, with 16 bases sitting between them. The CDR3 here is CAWNIGGDCTEAFF. For the CDR3, the DNA is TGTGCCTGGAACATTGGGGGGGACTGCACTGAAGCTTTCTTT.

The chain recombines TRBV5-6 with TRBJ2-1; 9 bases agree with TRBD2. The V and J ends lost 1 base and 4 bases, in that order; junction bases with no gene match: 9. CDR3 length: 17 amino acids. Germline loops: CDR1 SGHDT, CDR2 YYEEEE. The CDR3 DNA is TGTGCCAGCAGCTTGTTAACGGGCGGGGGGGCATACAATGAGCAGTTCTTC. It translates to CASSLLTGGGAYNEQFF.

Comment on this clonotype: The junction departs from the called germline gene at one end, perhaps through a read error. This chain joins TRBV12-3 or TRBV12-4 and TRBJ1-5, with D maybe TRBD1 (6 bases). The CDR3 consists of 14 residues. CDR3 in amino acids: CASSLARGNRPQHF. The CDR3 DNA is TGTGCCAGCAGTTTAGCGAGGGGGAATCGGCCCCAGCATTTT.

There are many counts of this clonotype. This may be a read error, as it is one base from a much larger clone. CDR3 nucleotides: TGTGCCAGCAGTTTATATGTCGAAAAACGGTTTTTT. Translated: CASSLYVEKRFF. The V and J genes are TRBV12-3 or TRBV12-4 and TRBJ1-4; D is uncertain. This CDR3 contains 12 residues.

This clonotype was found a few times. The chain recombines TRBV6-5 with TRBJ2-1; 7 nucleotides line up with TRBD2. The V gene's germline CDR1 is MNHEY and CDR2 SVGAGI. V trimming: 5 bases; J trimming: 6 bases; junction bases outside the gene matches: 7. The CDR3 totals 14 residues. The CDR3: CASSVVAGFNEQFF. CDR3 DNA: TGTGCCAGCAGTGTGGTAGCGGGTTTCAATGAGCAGTTCTTC.

This clonotype came up many times. CDR3 residues: CASSEALAGGTDTQYF. DNA of the CDR3: TGTGCCAGCAGTGAAGCGCTAGCGGGGGGCACAGATACGCAGTATTTT. V is TRBV2 and J is TRBJ2-3; TRBD2 matches at 10 bases. The length of the CDR3 is 16 residues. Losses at the gene ends were 0 bases for V and 1 base for J; bases not matched to a gene: 1. Germline V lookup: CDR1 SNHLY, CDR2 FYNNEI.

V and J are TRBV6-5 and TRBJ2-3; TRBD2 matches 7 bases. The CDR3 has 15 amino acids. Germline V gene lookup returns CDR1 MNHEY and CDR2 SVGAGI. DNA for the CDR3: TGTGCAGGCAGTCACGGGCGGGGGATCTCAGATACGCAGTATTTT. This gives the protein CAGSHGRGISDTQYF.

The rearrangement joins TRBV4-1 to TRBJ1-2; no clear D gene. The germline CDR1 and CDR2 sequences are MGHRA and YSYEKL. This CDR3 comprises 11 residues. Trimming left V 6 bases short and J 10 bases short, with 12 bases between. CDR3 in amino acids: CASRPSDDYTF. The CDR3 region has the DNA TGCGCCAGCAGGCCATCGGATGACTACACCTTC.

This clonotype has only one observation. This chain connects TRBV9 to TRBJ2-1; no firm D call. Germline V gives CDR1 SGDLS, CDR2 YYNGEE. The ends were cut back, 0 bases at V and 9 bases at J, with 16 bases in the middle. The CDR3 runs to 15 residues. CDR3 region: CASSVDGQPAGEQFF. CDR3 in DNA: TGTGCCAGCAGCGTAGACGGGCAACCCGCTGGTGAGCAGTTCTTC.

With regard to this clonotype: This may be a read error: a much more frequent sequence differs by one nucleotide. The V and J genes are TRBV12-3 or TRBV12-4 and TRBJ2-7; TRBD2 matches 8 bases. V dropped 6 bases and J dropped 7; count of bases not matched to a gene: 17. CDR3 length: 16 amino acids. The CDR3 sequence is CASSPTRLAGINEQYF. DNA for the CDR3: TGTGCCAGCAGCCCTACCCGGCTAGCGGGCATCAATGAGCAGTACTTC.

With regard to this clonotype: One base away lies a much larger clone, so this may be a sequencing read error. The chain uses TRBV28 and TRBJ2-5; D is ambiguous. The J call may be faulty, since TRBJ2-1 better matches the DNA end. Germline V lookup: CDR1 MDHEN, CDR2 SYDVKM. The CDR3 has 11 residues. CDR3 sequence (DNA): TGTGCCAGCAGGTACCAAGAGACCCAGTTCTTC. Amino acids: CASRYQETQFF.

Here the CDR3 DNA reads TGTGCCAGCCAAGGCGCCGGGGGTAGCGGGGAGCTGTTTTTT. Its translation: CASQGAGGSGELFF. The V call is TRBV7-8, the J call TRBJ2-2; weak D call: TRBD2 (6 bases). This CDR3 comprises 14 residues. The V and J ends lost 8 bases and 7 bases respectively, with 17 bases between them. CDR1 and CDR2 from the germline V gene are SGHVS and FQNEAQ. Drawing the rest from reference TRBV7-8 and TRBJ2-2, the complete variable domain is GAGVSQSPRYKVAKRGQDVALRCDPISGHVSLFWYQQALGQGPEFLTYFQNEAQLDKSGLPSDRFFAERPEGSVSTLKIQRTQQEDSAVYLCASQGAGGSGELFFGEGSRLTVL.

This clonotype came up many times. The chain carries TRBV7-3 and TRBJ2-3, with TRBD1 matching over 9 bases. This CDR3 comprises 15 residues. Germline-derived CDR1 and CDR2 are SGHTA and FQGTGA. The junction had 3 bases not matched to a gene; V was cut back by 5 bases and J by 0 bases. The CDR3 DNA sequence: TGTGCCAGCAGCCCCGGGACAGGGAGCACAGATACGCAGTATTTT. It encodes CASSPGTGSTDTQYF.

This clonotype was seen once. This chain uses TRBV6-2 or TRBV6-3 with TRBJ1-5; tentative D call: TRBD1 (5 bases). CDR3 size: 16 residues. V was pared by 6 bases and J by 3 bases, with 18 bases between. CDR1 is MNHEY, CDR2 SVGEGT, per germline. CDR3 in DNA: TGTGCCAGCAGCCCGCTCAAGGGGCAGAACAATCAGCCCCAGCATTTT. It yields the protein CASSPLKGQNNQPQHF.

There are many counts of this clonotype. The chain employs TRBV7-3 and TRBJ2-1, with 11 bases aligning to TRBD2. The germline V gene encodes CDR1 SGHTA and CDR2 FQGTGA. V shed 5 bases, J shed 7 bases, and the junction held 19 bases outside the gene matches. This CDR3 has 19 amino acids. CDR3 nucleotides: TGTGCCAGCAGCCGTAGCGGGGGGGCCCTAGAAGGTTTGTGGAATGAGCAGTTCTTC. This encodes CASSRSGGALEGLWNEQFF.

This sequence joins TRBV12-3 or TRBV12-4 and TRBJ2-7, with 9 positions matching TRBD1. The CDR3 consists of 15 residues. The V and J ends lost 5 bases and 2 bases, in that order; junction bases with no gene match: 7. CDR3 protein: CASSPYGTGTYEQYF. Written as DNA, the CDR3 is TGTGCCAGCAGTCCCTACGGGACAGGGACCTACGAGCAGTACTTC.

This clonotype was detected many times. This rearrangement joins TRBV20-1 to TRBJ1-5; possibly TRBD1 for D (5 bases). The V and J ends lost 4 bases and 7 bases respectively, with 14 bases between them. This CDR3 is built from 13 residues. Germline V gene data show CDR1 as DFQATT and CDR2 as SNEGSKA (reference sequence). The CDR3 spells CSATQGLDQPQHF. The CDR3 DNA is TGCAGTGCTACCCAGGGATTGGACCAGCCCCAGCATTTT.

The V and J genes are TRBV7-2 and TRBJ2-5, with a possible D match to TRBD2 (5 bases). Germline assignment: CDR1 SGHTA and CDR2 FQGNSA. The CDR3 runs 12 residues. V was trimmed by 6 bases and J by 11 bases, leaving 16 bases between them. This CDR3 reads CASSFGVNEQYF. The DNA for the CDR3 is TGTGCCAGCAGTTTCGGGGTCAATGAGCAGTACTTC.

In this sample, this clonotype turned up many times. The chain has TRBV10-3 and TRBJ2-7, with 9 positions matching TRBD1. In germline, CDR1 is ENHRY, CDR2 SYGVKD. J lost 7 bases, V lost 4 bases, and 5 bases had no gene match. The CDR3 is 13 amino acids. The CDR3 sequence is CAISVDRGREQYF. Written as DNA, the CDR3 is TGTGCCATCAGTGTGGACAGGGGACGGGAGCAGTACTTC.

As regards this clonotype: A read error may account for a junction end that differs from germline. CDR3 nucleotide sequence: TGTGTCAGCAGGGGGTTGGGGACAGGGAGCTACGAGCAGTACTTC. Its translation: CVSRGLGTGSYEQYF. The chain employs TRBV2 and TRBJ2-7; 9 bases line up with TRBD1. There are 15 residues in the CDR3. CDR1 and CDR2 from the germline V gene are SNHLY and FYNNEI.

The chain carries TRBV28 and TRBJ2-7; D perhaps matches TRBD2 (7 bases). The CDR3 has 14 residues. V was trimmed by 5 bases and J by 3 bases, leaving 14 bases between them. The V gene's germline CDR1 is MDHEN and CDR2 SYDVKM. The CDR3 is CASSGGDKYYEQYF. CDR3 coding DNA: TGTGCCAGCAGTGGGGGGGACAAATACTACGAGCAGTACTTC.